The TCR beta chain under discussion was sequenced for a study of blood T cell repertoires in COVID-19. TCRdb keeps only in-frame clones here, not all; method: immunoSEQ multiplex PCR. The table includes about half a million clones, roughly 85% detected once. The sample holds one count of this clone. The CDR3 contains 13 residues. V was clipped by 10 bases and J by 12 bases; unmatched bases: 14. Germline CDR1 MNHEY, CDR2 SVGAGI. This chain joins TRBV6-5 and TRBJ2-1; 8 positions agree with TRBD2. Sequenced material: peripheral blood. This receptor was identified in a human donor in a cohort sampled during active COVID-19. The CDR3 DNA reads as TGTGCCACCAACCCGAAGCGTAGCGGGATGCAGTTCTTC. This encodes CATNPKRSGMQFF.